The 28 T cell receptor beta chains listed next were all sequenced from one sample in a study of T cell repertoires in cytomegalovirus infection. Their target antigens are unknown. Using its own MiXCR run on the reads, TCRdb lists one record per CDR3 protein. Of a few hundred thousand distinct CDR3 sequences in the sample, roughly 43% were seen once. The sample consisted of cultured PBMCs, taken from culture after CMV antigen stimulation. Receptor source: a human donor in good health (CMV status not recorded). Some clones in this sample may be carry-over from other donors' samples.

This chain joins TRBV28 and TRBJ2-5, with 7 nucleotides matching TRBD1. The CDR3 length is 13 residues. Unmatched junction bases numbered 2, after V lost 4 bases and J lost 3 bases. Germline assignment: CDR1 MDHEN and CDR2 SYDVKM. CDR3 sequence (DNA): TGTGCCAGCAGTTCGGGGACAGAAGAGACCCAGTACTTC. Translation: CASSSGTEETQYF.

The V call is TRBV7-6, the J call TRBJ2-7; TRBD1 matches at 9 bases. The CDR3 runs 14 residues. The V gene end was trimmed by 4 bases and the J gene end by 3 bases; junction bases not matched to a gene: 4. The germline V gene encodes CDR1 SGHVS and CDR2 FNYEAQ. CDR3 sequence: CASSWGQGGYEQYF. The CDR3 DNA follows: TGTGCCAGCAGCTGGGGACAGGGAGGCTACGAGCAGTACTTC.

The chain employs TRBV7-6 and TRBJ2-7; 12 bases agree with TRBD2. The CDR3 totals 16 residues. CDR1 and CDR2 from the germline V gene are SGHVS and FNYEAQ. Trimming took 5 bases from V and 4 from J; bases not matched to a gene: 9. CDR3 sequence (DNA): TGTGCCAGCAGCCTAGTGACTAGCGGGGGAATTTACGAGCAGTACTTC. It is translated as CASSLVTSGGIYEQYF.

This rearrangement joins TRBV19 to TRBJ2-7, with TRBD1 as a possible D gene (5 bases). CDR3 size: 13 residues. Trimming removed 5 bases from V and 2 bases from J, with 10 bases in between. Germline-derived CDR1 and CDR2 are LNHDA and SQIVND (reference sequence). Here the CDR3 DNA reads TGTGCCAGTAGTGTTCACAGGACCTACGAGCAGTACTTC. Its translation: CASSVHRTYEQYF.

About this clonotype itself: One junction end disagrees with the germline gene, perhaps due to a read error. The CDR3 reads CASTRWQGNQPQHF. CDR3 DNA sequence: TGTGCCAGCACCCGGTGGCAGGGCAACCAGCCCCAGCATTTT. This chain joins TRBV2 and TRBJ1-5; TRBD1 is a possible D gene (5 bases). Germline loops: CDR1 SNHLY, CDR2 FYNNEI. This CDR3 comprises 14 residues.

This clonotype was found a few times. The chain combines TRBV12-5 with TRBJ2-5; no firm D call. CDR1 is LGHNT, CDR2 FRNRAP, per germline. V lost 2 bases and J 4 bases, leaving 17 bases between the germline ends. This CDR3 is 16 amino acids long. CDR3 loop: CASGLSSYGERETQYF. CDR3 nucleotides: TGTGCTAGTGGTTTGTCCTCGTATGGAGAACGAGAGACCCAGTACTTC.

CDR3 region: CASSFKTGTRGYEQYF. CDR3 DNA sequence: TGTGCCAGCAGTTTTAAGACCGGGACTAGGGGCTACGAGCAGTACTTC. This chain joins TRBV12-3 or TRBV12-4 and TRBJ2-7, with 8 positions matching TRBD2. V lost 3 bases to trimming and J lost 3 bases; unmatched junction nucleotides: 10. CDR3 length: 16 residues.

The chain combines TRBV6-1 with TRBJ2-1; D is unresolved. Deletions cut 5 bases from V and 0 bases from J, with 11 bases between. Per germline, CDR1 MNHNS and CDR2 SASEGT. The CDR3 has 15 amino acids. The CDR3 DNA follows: TGTGCCAGCAGTAGTAACTACGGCTCCTACAATGAGCAGTTCTTC. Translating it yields CASSSNYGSYNEQFF.

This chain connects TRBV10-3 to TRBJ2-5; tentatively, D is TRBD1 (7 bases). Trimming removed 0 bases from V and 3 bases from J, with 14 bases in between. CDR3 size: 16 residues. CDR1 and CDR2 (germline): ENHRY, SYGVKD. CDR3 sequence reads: CAISESSRGVEETQYF. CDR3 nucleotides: TGTGCCATCAGTGAGTCGAGCAGGGGGGTTGAAGAGACCCAGTACTTC.

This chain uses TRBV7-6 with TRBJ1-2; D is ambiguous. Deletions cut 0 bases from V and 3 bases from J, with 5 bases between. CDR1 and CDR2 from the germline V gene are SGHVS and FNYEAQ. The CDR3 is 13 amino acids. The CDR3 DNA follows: TGTGCCAGCAGCTTAGCGCCCGACTATGGCTACACCTTC. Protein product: CASSLAPDYGYTF.

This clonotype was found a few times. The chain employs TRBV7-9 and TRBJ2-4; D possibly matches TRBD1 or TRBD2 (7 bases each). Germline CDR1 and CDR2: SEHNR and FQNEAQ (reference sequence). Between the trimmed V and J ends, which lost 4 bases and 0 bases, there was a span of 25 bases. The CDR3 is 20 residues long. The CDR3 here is CASSSLFRGGPQLAKNIQYF. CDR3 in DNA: TGTGCCAGCAGCTCCCTCTTCAGGGGGGGCCCGCAACTAGCCAAAAACATTCAGTACTTC. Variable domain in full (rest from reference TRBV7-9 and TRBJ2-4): DTGVSQNPRHKITKRGQNVTFRCDPISEHNRLYWYRQTLGQGPEFLTYFQNEAQLEKSRLLSDRFSAERPKGSFSTLEIQRTEQGDSAMYLCASSSLFRGGPQLAKNIQYFGAGTRLSVL.

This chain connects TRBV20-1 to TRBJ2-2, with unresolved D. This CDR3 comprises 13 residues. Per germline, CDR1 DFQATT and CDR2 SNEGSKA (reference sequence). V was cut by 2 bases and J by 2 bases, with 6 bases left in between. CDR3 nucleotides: TGCAGTGCTAGATTAGGAAACACCGGGGAGCTGTTTTTT. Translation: CSARLGNTGELFF.

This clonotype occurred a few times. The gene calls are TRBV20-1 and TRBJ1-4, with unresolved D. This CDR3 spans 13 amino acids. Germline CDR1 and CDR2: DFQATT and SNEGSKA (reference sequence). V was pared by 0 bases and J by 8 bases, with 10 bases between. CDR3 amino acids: CSARDRLEEKLFF. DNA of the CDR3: TGCAGTGCTAGAGATAGGTTGGAGGAAAAACTGTTTTTT.

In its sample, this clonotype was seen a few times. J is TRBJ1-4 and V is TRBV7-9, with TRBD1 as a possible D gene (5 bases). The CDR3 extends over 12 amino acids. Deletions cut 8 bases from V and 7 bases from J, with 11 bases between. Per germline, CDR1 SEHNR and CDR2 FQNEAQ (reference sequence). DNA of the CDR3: TGTGCCAGCGGGGGACGAAGTGAAAAACTGTTTTTT. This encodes CASGGRSEKLFF.

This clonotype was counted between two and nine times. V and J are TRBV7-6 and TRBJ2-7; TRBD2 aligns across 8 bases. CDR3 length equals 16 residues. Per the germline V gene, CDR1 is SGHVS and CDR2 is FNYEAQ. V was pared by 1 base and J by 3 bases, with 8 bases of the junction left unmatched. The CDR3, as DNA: TGTGCCAGCAGCTTAGAACATAGGCTAGCGGGCTACGAGCAGTACTTC. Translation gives CASSLEHRLAGYEQYF. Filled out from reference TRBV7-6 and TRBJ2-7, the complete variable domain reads GAGVSQSPRYKVTKRGQDVALRCDPISGHVSLYWYRQALGQGPEFLTYFNYEAQQDKSGLPNDRFSAERPEGSISTLTIQRTEQRDSAMYRCASSLEHRLAGYEQYFGPGTRLTVT.

The DNA of the CDR3 is TGTGCCAGCAGCTTAACCCAGAAAGGCGATACGCAGTATTTT. It translates to CASSLTQKGDTQYF. J is TRBJ2-3 and V is TRBV7-9; no definite D call. Germline loops: CDR1 SEHNR, CDR2 FQNEAQ (reference sequence). V lost 2 bases and J 6 bases, leaving 12 bases between the germline ends. The CDR3 extends over 14 amino acids.

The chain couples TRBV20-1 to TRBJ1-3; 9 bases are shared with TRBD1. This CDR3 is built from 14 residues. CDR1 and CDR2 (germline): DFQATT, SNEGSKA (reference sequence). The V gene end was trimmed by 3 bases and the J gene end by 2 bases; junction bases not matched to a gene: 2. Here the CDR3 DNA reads TGCAGTGCTAGCGGGACAGGGACTGGAAACACCATATATTTT. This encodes CSASGTGTGNTIYF.

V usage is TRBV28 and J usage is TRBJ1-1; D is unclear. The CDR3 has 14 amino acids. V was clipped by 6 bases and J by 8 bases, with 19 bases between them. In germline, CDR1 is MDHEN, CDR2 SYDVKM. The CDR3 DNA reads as TGTGCCAGCAGCCCACTTGAGGTGGGGTTAGAAGCTTTCTTT. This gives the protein CASSPLEVGLEAFF.

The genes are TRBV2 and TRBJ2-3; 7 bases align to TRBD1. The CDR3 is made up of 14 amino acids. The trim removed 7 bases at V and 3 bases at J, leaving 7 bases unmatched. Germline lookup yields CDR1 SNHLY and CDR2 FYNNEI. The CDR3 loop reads CASKDRMGTDTQYF. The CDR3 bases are TGTGCCAGCAAGGACAGGATGGGGACAGATACGCAGTATTTT.

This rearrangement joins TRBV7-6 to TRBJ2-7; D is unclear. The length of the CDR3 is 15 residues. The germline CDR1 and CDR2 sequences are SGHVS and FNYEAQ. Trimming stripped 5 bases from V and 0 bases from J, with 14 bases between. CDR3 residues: CASSPPTANSYEQYF. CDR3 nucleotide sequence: TGTGCCAGCAGCCCACCTACTGCGAACTCCTACGAGCAGTACTTC.

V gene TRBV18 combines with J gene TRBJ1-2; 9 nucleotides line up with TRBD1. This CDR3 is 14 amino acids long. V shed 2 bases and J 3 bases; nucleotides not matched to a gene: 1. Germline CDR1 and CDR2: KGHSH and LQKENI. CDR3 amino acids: CASSPGDRDYGYTF. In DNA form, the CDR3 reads TGTGCCAGCTCACCAGGGGACAGGGACTATGGCTACACCTTC.

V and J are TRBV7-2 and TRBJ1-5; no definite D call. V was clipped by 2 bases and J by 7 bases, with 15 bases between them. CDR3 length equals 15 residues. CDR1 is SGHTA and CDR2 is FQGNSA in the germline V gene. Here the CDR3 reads CASSLNVRVGQPQHF. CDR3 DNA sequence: TGTGCCAGCAGCTTAAACGTCCGGGTGGGACAGCCCCAGCATTTT. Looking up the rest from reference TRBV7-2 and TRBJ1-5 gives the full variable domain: GAGVSQSPSNKVTEKGKDVELRCDPISGHTALYWYRQSLGQGLEFLIYFQGNSAPDKSGLPSDRFSAERTGGSVSTLTIQRTQQEDSAVYLCASSLNVRVGQPQHFGDGTRLSIL.

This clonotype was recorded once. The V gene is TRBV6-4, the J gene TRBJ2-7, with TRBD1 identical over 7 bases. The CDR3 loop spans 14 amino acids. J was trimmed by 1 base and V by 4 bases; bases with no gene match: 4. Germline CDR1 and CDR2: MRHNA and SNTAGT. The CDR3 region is CASSVTGSSYEQYF. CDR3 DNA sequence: TGTGCCAGCAGTGTGACAGGGTCTTCCTACGAGCAGTACTTC.

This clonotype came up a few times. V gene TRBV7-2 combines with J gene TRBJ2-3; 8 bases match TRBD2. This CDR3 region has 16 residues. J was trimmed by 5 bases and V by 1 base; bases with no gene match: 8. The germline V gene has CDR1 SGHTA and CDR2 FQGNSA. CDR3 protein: CASSLESSGLIDTQYF. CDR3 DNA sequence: TGTGCCAGCAGCTTAGAGTCTAGCGGGTTGATAGATACGCAGTATTTT.

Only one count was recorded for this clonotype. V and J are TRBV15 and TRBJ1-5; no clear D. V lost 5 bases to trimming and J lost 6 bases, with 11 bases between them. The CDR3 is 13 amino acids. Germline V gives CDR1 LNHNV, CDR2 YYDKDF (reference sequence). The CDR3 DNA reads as TGTGCCACCAGCGTCCGGGCCGGTCAGCCCCAGCATTTT. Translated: CATSVRAGQPQHF.

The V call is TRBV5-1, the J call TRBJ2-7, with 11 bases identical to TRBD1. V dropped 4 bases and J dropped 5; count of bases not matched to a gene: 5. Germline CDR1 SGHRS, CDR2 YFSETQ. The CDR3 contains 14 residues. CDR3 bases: TGCGCCAGCAGCCAGGACAGGGGGCTCGACGAGCAGTACTTC. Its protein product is CASSQDRGLDEQYF.

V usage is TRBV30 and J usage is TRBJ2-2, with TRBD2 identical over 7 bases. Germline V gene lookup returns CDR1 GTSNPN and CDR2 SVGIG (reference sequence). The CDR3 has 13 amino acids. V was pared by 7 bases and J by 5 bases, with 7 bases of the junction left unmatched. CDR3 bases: TGTGCCTCATCGGGAGGAAGAACCGGGGAGCTGTTTTTT. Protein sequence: CASSGGRTGELFF.

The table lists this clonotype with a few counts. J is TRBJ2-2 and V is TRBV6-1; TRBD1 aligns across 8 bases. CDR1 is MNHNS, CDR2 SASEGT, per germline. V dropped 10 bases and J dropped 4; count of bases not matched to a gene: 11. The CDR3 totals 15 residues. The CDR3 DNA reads TGTGCCATCGAATGGGGCAGGGGGCGCACCGGGGAGCTGTTTTTT. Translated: CAIEWGRGRTGELFF.